The 19 T cell receptor beta chains below come from one sample, sequenced in a study of CD4+ T cells in melanoma. Using immunoSEQ multiplex PCR, the repertoire was profiled, and TCRdb retains in-frame clones only, with some absent. This sample has approximately 15,000 clones, with approximately 88% found just once. The sequencing sample was made of cells from a culture (not recorded whether cultured in vitro). The receptor source for this set is a human donor with melanoma.

The genes are TRBV30 and TRBJ2-7, with TRBD1 identical over 12 bases. The CDR3 is 16 residues long. V shed 2 bases, J shed 5 bases, and the junction held 10 bases outside the gene matches. The germline CDR1 and CDR2 sequences are GTSNPN and SVGIG (reference sequence). The CDR3 DNA follows: TGTGCCTGGAGTAGAGTTGGGGGACAGGGGGCCCACGAGCAGTACTTC. As protein: CAWSRVGGQGAHEQYF.

The chain recombines TRBV18 with TRBJ2-1; D not resolved. The CDR3 totals 12 residues. V was trimmed by 3 bases and J by 7 bases, leaving 7 bases between them. CDR1 KGHSH and CDR2 LQKENI come from the germline V gene. CDR3 DNA: TGTGCCAGCTCACCTCGCGCGAATGAGCAGTTCTTC. Translating gives CASSPRANEQFF.

The chain is built from TRBV25-1 and TRBJ1-1; D uncertain. Germline V gene sequence: CDR1 MGHDK, CDR2 SYGVNS. V was trimmed by 2 bases and J by 8 bases, leaving 15 bases between them. This CDR3 region has 14 residues. For the CDR3, the DNA is TGTGCCAGCAGTGAAGGGTTCCCGACTTGGGAAGCTTTCTTT. Translated, it gives CASSEGFPTWEAFF.

V gene TRBV5-4 combines with J gene TRBJ2-2; D is uncertain. There are 14 residues in the CDR3. Trimming shortened V by 0 bases and J by 8 bases, and 11 bases separated the two germline ends. Germline V gives CDR1 SGHNT, CDR2 YYREEE (reference sequence). CDR3 bases: TGTGCCAGCAGCTTGGATTTTTTGGTGGGGGAGCTGTTTTTT. This encodes CASSLDFLVGELFF.

This sequence joins TRBV9 and TRBJ2-3; 9 bases are a match to TRBD2. Trimming cost V 3 bases and J 2 bases; bases outside gene matches: 10. Germline loops: CDR1 SGDLS, CDR2 YYNGEE. CDR3 length: 17 amino acids. The CDR3 nucleotides are TGTGCCAGCAGCGATCCCGAGACTAGCGGCCTCACAGATACGCAGTATTTT. Amino acids: CASSDPETSGLTDTQYF. The full variable domain, completed using reference TRBV9 and TRBJ2-3, is DSGVTQTPKHLITATGQRVTLRCSPRSGDLSVYWYQQSLDQGLQFLIQYYNGEERAKGNILERFSAQQFPDLHSELNLSSLELGDSALYFCASSDPETSGLTDTQYFGPGTRLTVL.

This clone was recorded only once. The rearrangement uses TRBV5-1 and TRBJ2-5, with a tentative D call TRBD2 (7 bases). The V end lost 2 bases, the J end lost 5 bases, and 10 bases lay between the germline ends. This CDR3 region has 13 residues. CDR1 is SGHRS, CDR2 YFSETQ, per germline. CDR3 amino acids: CASSFGGRETQYF. Written as DNA, the CDR3 is TGCGCCAGCAGCTTCGGGGGGCGGGAGACCCAGTACTTC.

This clone was seen a few times. The V gene is TRBV5-1, the J gene TRBJ1-1, with TRBD1 identical over 8 bases. Unmatched junction bases numbered 6, after V lost 1 base and J lost 4 bases. Per the germline V gene, CDR1 is SGHRS and CDR2 is YFSETQ. The CDR3 totals 15 residues. CDR3: CASSLRPRGLTEAFF. CDR3 sequence (DNA): TGCGCCAGCAGCTTGCGGCCCAGGGGGCTCACTGAAGCTTTCTTT.

Here the CDR3 reads CATSRGTQDRAFF. The DNA for the CDR3 is TGTGCCACCAGCAGAGGCACCCAGGATCGCGCTTTCTTT. The chain recombines TRBV15 with TRBJ1-1, with D uncertain. V lost 1 base to trimming and J lost 11 bases, with 14 bases between them. CDR3 length equals 13 residues. Germline loops: CDR1 LNHNV, CDR2 YYDKDF (reference sequence).

The table lists this clone with a few counts. The gene calls are TRBV5-5 and TRBJ1-5; D might be TRBD1 (6 bases). Germline CDR1 SGHKS, CDR2 YYEKEE (reference sequence). Between the trimmed V and J ends, which lost 4 bases and 1 base, there was a span of 9 bases. The CDR3 spans 14 residues. This CDR3 reads CASSKGQSNQPQHF. CDR3 in DNA: TGTGCCAGCAGCAAAGGACAGAGCAATCAGCCCCAGCATTTT.

This chain connects TRBV18 to TRBJ1-4; D call uncertain. The CDR3 sequence is 16 residues long. V was shortened by 3 bases and J by 0 bases, with 11 bases between the two germline ends. CDR1 KGHSH and CDR2 LQKENI come from the germline V gene. CDR3 nucleotide sequence: TGTGCCAGCTCACCCTTCACGGGTGCAACTAATGAAAAACTGTTTTTT. Translation gives CASSPFTGATNEKLFF.

The genes are TRBV5-1 and TRBJ2-3; TRBD1 aligns across 9 bases. The CDR3 has 16 amino acids. Germline CDR1 SGHRS, CDR2 YFSETQ. The V gene end was trimmed by 0 bases and the J gene end by 1 base; junction bases not matched to a gene: 3. The CDR3, as DNA: TGCGCCAGCAGCTTGGGGGGACAGGGCCGCACAGATACGCAGTATTTT. Protein: CASSLGGQGRTDTQYF.

This clone has more than one count but fewer than ten. The chain employs TRBV5-6 and TRBJ1-2, with a possible D match to TRBD1 (5 bases). With 1 base removed from V and 4 bases from J, the gap between germline ends came to 11 bases. The germline CDR1 and CDR2 sequences are SGHDT and YYEEEE. CDR3 length: 14 amino acids. CDR3 coding DNA: TGTGCCAGCAGCTTGACAGGAATAATCTATGGCTACACCTTC. Residues: CASSLTGIIYGYTF.

The V and J genes are TRBV30 and TRBJ2-1; TRBD1 is a possible D gene (5 bases). Germline CDR1 GTSNPN, CDR2 SVGIG (reference sequence). Between the trimmed V and J ends, which lost 3 bases and 3 bases, there was a span of 12 bases. This CDR3 comprises 14 residues. CDR3 DNA: TGTGCCTGGAGGCGACAGCCACACTACAATGAGCAGTTCTTC. Translation: CAWRRQPHYNEQFF.

The rearrangement links TRBV7-2 to TRBJ1-1; tentative D call: TRBD1 (5 bases). The CDR3 is 14 residues long. V lost 3 bases to trimming and J lost 0 bases, with 8 bases between them. CDR1 is SGHTA and CDR2 is FQGNSA in the germline V gene. This CDR3 is CASSFWGMNTEAFF. The CDR3 DNA reads as TGTGCCAGCAGCTTTTGGGGGATGAACACTGAAGCTTTCTTT.

The chain links TRBV30 to TRBJ1-4; D is unclear. Trimming pared 0 bases from V and 8 bases from J, leaving 4 bases between. Germline CDR1 and CDR2: GTSNPN and SVGIG (reference sequence). The CDR3 has 11 amino acids. For the CDR3, the DNA is TGTGCCTGGAGTGTGGGGGAAAAACTGTTTTTT. Its translation: CAWSVGEKLFF. Supplemented by reference TRBV30 and TRBJ1-4, the full variable domain reads SQTIHQWPATLVQPVGSPLSLECTVEGTSNPNLYWYRQAAGRGLQLLFYSVGIGQISSEVPQNLSASRPQDRQFILSSKKLLLSDSGFYLCAWSVGEKLFFGSGTQLSVL.

The rearrangement uses TRBV7-8 and TRBJ1-2, with 7 bases identical to TRBD1. After removal of 0 bases from V and 5 bases from J, the junction contained 3 bases not matched to a gene. In germline, CDR1 is SGHVS, CDR2 FQNEAQ. The CDR3 extends over 14 amino acids. The chain's CDR3 is CASSLAATGYGYTF. The CDR3 coding sequence is TGTGCCAGCAGCTTAGCGGCGACAGGGTATGGCTACACCTTC.

The chain is built from TRBV6-1 and TRBJ2-3; 12 bases fit TRBD2. Losses at the gene ends were 7 bases for V and 6 bases for J; bases not matched to a gene: 8. This CDR3 comprises 15 residues. The germline CDR1 and CDR2 sequences are MNHNS and SASEGT. CDR3 sequence: CASNAGLAGFDTQYF. The CDR3 DNA sequence: TGTGCCAGCAATGCTGGACTAGCGGGGTTCGATACGCAGTATTTT.

This rearrangement joins TRBV18 to TRBJ2-1, with 9 bases identical to TRBD2. After removal of 3 bases from V and 4 bases from J, the junction contained 4 bases not matched to a gene. The CDR3 runs to 15 residues. CDR1 and CDR2 from the germline V gene are KGHSH and LQKENI. Written as DNA, the CDR3 is TGTGCCAGCTCACCGGAGCGGGGGGCTTACAATGAGCAGTTCTTC. It yields the protein CASSPERGAYNEQFF.

This rearrangement joins TRBV6-1 to TRBJ2-5, with D perhaps assigned TRBD1 or TRBD2 (5 bases each). The germline CDR1 and CDR2 sequences are MNHNS and SASEGT. V lost 3 bases and J lost 4, with 15 bases in between. This CDR3 has 15 amino acids. CDR3 residues: CASSESWGWGETQYF. The CDR3, as DNA: TGTGCCAGCAGTGAGAGCTGGGGGTGGGGAGAGACCCAGTACTTC.